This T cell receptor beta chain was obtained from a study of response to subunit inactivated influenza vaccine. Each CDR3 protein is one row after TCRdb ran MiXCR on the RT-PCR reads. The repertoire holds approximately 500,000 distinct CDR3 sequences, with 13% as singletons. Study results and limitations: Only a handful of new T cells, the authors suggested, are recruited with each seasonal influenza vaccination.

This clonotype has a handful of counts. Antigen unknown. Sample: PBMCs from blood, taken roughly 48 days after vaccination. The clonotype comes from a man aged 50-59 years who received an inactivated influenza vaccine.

The CDR3 nucleotides are TGCAGTGGTATTCCCGGGACTACTGCAACTAATGAAAAACTGTTTTTT. Protein: CSGIPGTTATNEKLFF. This chain links TRBV20-1 with TRBJ1-4; D is possibly TRBD1 (5 bases). CDR1 and CDR2 from the germline V gene are DFQATT and SNEGSKA (reference sequence). Trimming left V 7 bases short and J 0 bases short, with 18 bases between. This CDR3 comprises 16 residues.